Below, 14 T cell receptor beta chains from the same sample are listed, as sequenced in a study of a mutant IDH1 vaccine in newly diagnosed glioma. Noted time point: baseline, week 1 (first vaccination visit). Documented treatment: pre-vaccination baseline after standard-of-care therapy. This table comes from immunoSEQ multiplex PCR, and its TCRdb copy is limited to in-frame clones, with some not included. This table has under 65,000 clones, approximately 81% appearing once. The input for sequencing was PBMCs, taken from a glioma patient treated with radiotherapy, temozolomide or both. The receptors come from a man aged 18-30 years with glioma.

V is TRBV6-1 and J is TRBJ1-2; TRBD1 is a possible D gene (6 bases). V shed 4 bases and J shed 0 bases, with 6 bases lying between them. The V gene's germline CDR1 is MNHNS and CDR2 SASEGT. The length of the CDR3 is 13 residues. The CDR3 loop is CASSGQANYGYTF. The CDR3 nucleotides are TGTGCCAGCAGTGGACAGGCTAACTATGGCTACACCTTC.

The chain employs TRBV27 and TRBJ2-3; D remains unclear. Trimming removed 5 bases at V and 6 bases at J, with 9 bases between. Per the germline V gene, CDR1 is MNHEY and CDR2 is SMNVEV (reference sequence). The CDR3 contains 12 residues. The CDR3 loop reads CASSRAPDTQYF. CDR3 sequence (DNA): TGTGCCAGCAGTCGGGCCCCGGATACGCAGTATTTT.

The V and J genes are TRBV14 and TRBJ1-4; D is unclear. The germline CDR1 and CDR2 sequences are SGHDN and FVKESK. The CDR3 covers 14 residues. V lost 5 bases to trimming and J lost 2 bases, with 9 bases between them. The CDR3, as DNA: TGTGCCAGCAGCTCTAGCGGGACTAATGAAAAACTGTTTTTT. This gives the protein CASSSSGTNEKLFF.

There are a few counts of this clone. V is TRBV10-1 and J is TRBJ1-5, with D possibly TRBD1 on 6 matching bases. This CDR3 has 18 residues. Per the germline V gene, CDR1 is WNHNN and CDR2 is SYGVQD (reference sequence). Trimming stripped 7 bases from V and 5 bases from J, with 27 bases between. CDR3 in amino acids: CASNEGGEVGGKDQPQHF. In nucleotides, the CDR3 is TGCGCCAGCAATGAAGGGGGGGAGGTTGGGGGAAAAGATCAGCCCCAGCATTTT.

This clone has only a few counts. The V call is TRBV5-6, the J call TRBJ2-5; 9 bases fit TRBD1. Germline-derived CDR1 and CDR2 are SGHDT and YYEEEE. Unmatched junction bases numbered 3, after V lost 0 bases and J lost 0 bases. This CDR3 spans 16 amino acids. CDR3 residues: CASSLVGTGYQETQYF. CDR3 nucleotide sequence: TGTGCCAGCAGCTTGGTAGGGACAGGGTACCAAGAGACCCAGTACTTC.

The J gene is TRBJ2-7, the V gene TRBV7-9; 9 nucleotides agree with TRBD1. CDR1 is SEHNR, CDR2 FQNEAQ, per germline (reference sequence). This CDR3 region has 16 residues. With 5 bases clipped from V and 7 bases from J, the junction kept 15 bases outside the gene matches. The chain's CDR3 is CASSTRSGTGMREQYF. The DNA of the CDR3 is TGTGCCAGCAGCACCCGCTCCGGGACAGGGATGCGGGAGCAGTACTTC.

This clone was counted only a few times. The J gene is TRBJ1-1, the V gene TRBV30, with D perhaps matching TRBD1 (6 bases). Germline V CDR1 and CDR2: GTSNPN, SVGIG (reference sequence). The CDR3 sequence is 13 residues long. V dropped 3 bases and J dropped 2 bases, with 10 bases sitting between them. The CDR3 sequence is CAWSRQVNTEAFF. CDR3 sequence (DNA): TGTGCCTGGAGCCGACAGGTAAACACTGAAGCTTTCTTT.

The gene calls are TRBV29-1 and TRBJ2-3; D may correspond to TRBD1 or TRBD2 (5 bases each). The CDR3 extends over 15 amino acids. Trimming removed 7 bases at V and 4 bases at J, with 21 bases between. Germline CDR1 is SQVTM and CDR2 is ANQGSEA. CDR3 amino acids: CSASPGPRGADTQYF. The CDR3 DNA reads as TGCAGCGCTAGCCCCGGGCCAAGAGGGGCAGATACGCAGTATTTT.

In DNA, the CDR3 is TGTGCCAGCAGCTCCCCCCGCAGCTACGAGCAGTACTTC. The encoded protein is CASSSPRSYEQYF. This sequence joins TRBV13 and TRBJ2-7; D remains ambiguous. In germline, CDR1 is PRHDT, CDR2 FYEKMQ (reference sequence). V lost 4 bases and J lost 3, with 10 bases in between. The CDR3 extends over 13 amino acids.

The chain links TRBV5-6 to TRBJ2-4; possibly TRBD1 for D (5 bases). The CDR3 is 13 residues long. CDR1 and CDR2 from the germline V gene are SGHDT and YYEEEE. V was cut by 4 bases and J by 7 bases, with 12 bases left in between. DNA of the CDR3: TGTGCCAGCAGCCGCAGGGATGGGAACATTCAGTACTTC. Protein product: CASSRRDGNIQYF.

The rearrangement joins TRBV7-2 to TRBJ2-3; D gene uncertain. Germline values: CDR1 SGHTA, CDR2 FQGNSA. This CDR3 is 16 amino acids long. Trimming removed 5 bases from V and 2 bases from J, with 17 bases in between. The CDR3 protein is CASSLTAIPATDTQYF. The CDR3 DNA follows: TGTGCCAGCAGCCTGACGGCTATTCCCGCCACAGATACGCAGTATTTT. The full variable domain, with the rest looked up from reference TRBV7-2 and TRBJ2-3, is GAGVSQSPSNKVTEKGKDVELRCDPISGHTALYWYRQSLGQGLEFLIYFQGNSAPDKSGLPSDRFSAERTGGSVSTLTIQRTQQEDSAVYLCASSLTAIPATDTQYFGPGTRLTVL.

The chain combines TRBV9 with TRBJ2-5; TRBD2 might be the D (5 bases). This CDR3 region has 14 residues. Germline CDR1 SGDLS, CDR2 YYNGEE. V lost 3 bases, J lost 5 bases, and 14 bases lay in between. The CDR3 DNA reads TGTGCCAGCAGCGCCTCCGGGAATTCGGAGACCCAGTACTTC. This sequence encodes CASSASGNSETQYF.

V gene TRBV6-5 combines with J gene TRBJ1-1, with 8 bases identical to TRBD1. Germline V gives CDR1 MNHEY, CDR2 SVGAGI. CDR3 length equals 13 residues. V was pared by 7 bases and J by 4 bases, with 5 bases of the junction left unmatched. CDR3 bases: TGTGCCAGCAATAGACAGGGGAGCACTGAAGCTTTCTTT. Its translation is CASNRQGSTEAFF.

The V gene is TRBV18, the J gene TRBJ2-1; D is possibly TRBD1 (6 bases). V lost 6 bases to trimming and J lost 3 bases, with 12 bases between them. This CDR3 region has 14 residues. Germline CDR1 and CDR2: KGHSH and LQKENI. The CDR3 reads CASSGTGFYNEQFF. In nucleotides, the CDR3 is TGTGCCAGCTCCGGCACAGGGTTCTACAATGAGCAGTTCTTC.